The present T cell receptor (beta chain) was sequenced within a study of human T cells and chemical hapten exposure. Study in general: Each patient's scalp received weekly diphenylcyclopropenone throughout the approximately 25-week study.

The CDR3 sequence is 14 residues long. Germline V CDR1 and CDR2: LNHDA, SQIVND (reference sequence). The ends lost 8 bases at V and 6 bases at J; junction bases unmatched: 7. From the RACE reads, TCRdb called clonotypes with MiXCR, one entry per CDR3 protein. The sample carries some 57,000 distinct CDR3 sequences, over 9.5% recorded once. Documented time point: patch test 2, 6 weeks after DPC sensitization. Noted treatment: therapeutic diphenylcyclopropenone sensitization with weekly scalp DPC. Total RNA extraction was carried out from unfractionated whole blood. This clonotype was detected ten times or more.

This sequence was found in a woman aged 45-59 years with alopecia areata. Some clones in this sample may be carry-over from other donors' samples. Source: whole blood, taken in connection with sensitization to the hapten diphenylcyclopropenone (DPC). The chain employs TRBV19 and TRBJ1-2, with 12 positions matching TRBD1. The CDR3 DNA sequence: TGTGCCAGTCATCTTGGGACAGGGGGCCATGGCTACACCTTC. Residues: CASHLGTGGHGYTF.